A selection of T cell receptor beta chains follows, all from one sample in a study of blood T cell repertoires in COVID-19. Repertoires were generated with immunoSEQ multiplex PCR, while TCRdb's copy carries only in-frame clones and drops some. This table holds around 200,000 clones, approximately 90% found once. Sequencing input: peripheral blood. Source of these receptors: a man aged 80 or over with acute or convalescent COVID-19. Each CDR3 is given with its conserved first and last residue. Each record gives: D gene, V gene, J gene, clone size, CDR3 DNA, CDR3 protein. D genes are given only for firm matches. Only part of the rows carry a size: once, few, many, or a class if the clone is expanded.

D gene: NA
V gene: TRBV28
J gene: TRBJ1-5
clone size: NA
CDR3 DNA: TGTGCCAGCAGCCCCCCAGGCCCTAGCAATCAGCCCCAGCATTTT
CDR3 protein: CASSPPGPSNQPQHF

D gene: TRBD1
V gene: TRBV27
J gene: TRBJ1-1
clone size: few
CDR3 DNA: TGTGCCAGCAGAACCGGGACAGGGGGCCCGAGAGCTGAAGCTTTCTTT
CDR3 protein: CASRTGTGGPRAEAFF

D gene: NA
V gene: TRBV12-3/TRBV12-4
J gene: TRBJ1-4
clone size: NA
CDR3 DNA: TGTGCCAGCAGTTTCCGGGTAGGCGAAAAACTGTTTTTT
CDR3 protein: CASSFRVGEKLFF

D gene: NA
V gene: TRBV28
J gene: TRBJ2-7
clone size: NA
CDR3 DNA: TGTGCCAGCAGTACACAGGTGACCGAGCAGTACTTC
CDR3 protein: CASSTQVTEQYF

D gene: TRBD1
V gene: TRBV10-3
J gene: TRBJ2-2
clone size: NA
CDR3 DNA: TGTGCCATCCGGGGACAGAGCAACACCGGGGAGCTGTTTTTT
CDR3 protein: CAIRGQSNTGELFF

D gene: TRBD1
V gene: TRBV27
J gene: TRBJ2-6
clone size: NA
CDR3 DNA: TGTGCCACCAGTCTCGGGACAGGCCTCTCTGGGGCCAACGTCCTGACTTTC
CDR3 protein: CATSLGTGLSGANVLTF

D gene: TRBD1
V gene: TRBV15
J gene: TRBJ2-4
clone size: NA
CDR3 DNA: TGTGCCACCACCCTGGACAGGGGGGGGAACATTCAGTACTTC
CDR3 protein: CATTLDRGGNIQYF

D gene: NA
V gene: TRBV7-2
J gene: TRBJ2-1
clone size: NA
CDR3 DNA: TGTGCCAGCAGGGAGAGGGCGGTGTACAATGAGCAGTTCTTC
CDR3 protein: CASRERAVYNEQFF

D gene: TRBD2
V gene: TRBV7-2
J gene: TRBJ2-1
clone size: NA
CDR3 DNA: TGTGCCAGCAGCCGAACTAGCGGGAGGCCGTTCTTC
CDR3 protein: CASSRTSGRPFF

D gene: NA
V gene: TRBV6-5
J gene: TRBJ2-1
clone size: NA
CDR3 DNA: TGTGCCGGGTCGTATCGGGAGAAGAGGAATGAGCAGTTCTTC
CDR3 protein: CAGSYREKRNEQFF

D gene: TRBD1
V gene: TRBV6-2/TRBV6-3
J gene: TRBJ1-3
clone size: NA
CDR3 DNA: TGTGCCAGCAGTTACAGACAGGGGGCCACATCTGGAAACACCATATATTTT
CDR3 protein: CASSYRQGATSGNTIYF

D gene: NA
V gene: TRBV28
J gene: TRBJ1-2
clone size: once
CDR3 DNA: TGTGCCAGCAGCTCCCCCGGACAGACTAACTATGGCTACACCTTC
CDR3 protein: CASSSPGQTNYGYTF

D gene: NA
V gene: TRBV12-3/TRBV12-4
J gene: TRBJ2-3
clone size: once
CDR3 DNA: TGTGCCAGCAAAGCGAGATCAGATACGCAGTATTTT
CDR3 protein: CASKARSDTQYF